The sequence of this T cell receptor (beta chain) was determined in a study of regulatory T cells in long-lasting Graves disease. Time point of the sample: persistent/refractory GD, antithyroid drugs over 5 years with positive TRAb. Researchers made the TCR library from RNA that was extracted from PBMCs. Arm-PCR of CDR3 regions and iRepertoire HTBI primers were used to build TCR beta libraries. Using its own MiXCR run on the multiplex PCR reads, TCRdb lists one record per CDR3 protein. The sample gives a few hundred thousand distinct CDR3 sequences, about 22% of which show up once; roughly 7.1% is in the top ten. V lost 2 bases and J lost 6, with 13 bases in between. CDR1 is SEHNR and CDR2 is FQNEAQ in the germline V gene (reference sequence). The CDR3 extends over 15 amino acids.

The source is a female donor with Graves disease. The specimen was peripheral blood mononuclear cells (PBMCs), collected when the disease was refractory, from a patient treated with antithyroid drugs. V is TRBV7-9 and J is TRBJ2-2; D is undetermined. The CDR3 loop reads CASSLLRILPGELFF. CDR3 nucleotides: TGTGCCAGCAGCTTATTAAGGATCCTGCCCGGGGAGCTGTTTTTT.